This TCR beta chain was obtained from a study of PD-1 blockade in classical Hodgkin lymphoma. The overall study: Patients got intravenous nivolumab 3 mg/kg every 2 weeks. Study conclusions and caveats: Why the repertoires differ is still unclear, perhaps disease activity or prior therapy. Baseline diversity resembling that of newly diagnosed patients was seen in complete responders. In CD4+ cells, TCR diversity went up significantly by C4D1, but in CD8+ cells it did not.

The assay was immunoSEQ multiplex PCR, and TCRdb's table has in-frame clones only and misses some. This sample has about 52,000 clones, with about 89% found just once. As to this clone: No antigen is known for it.

Sample time point: cycle 4 day 1 (C4D1), after around six weeks of nivolumab. Each patient experienced a relapse that followed autologous stem cell transplantation, and brentuximab vedotin exposure varied. V dropped 2 bases and J dropped 4; count of bases not matched to a gene: 6. CDR3 size: 16 residues. Germline V gene lookup returns CDR1 LNHDA and CDR2 SQIVND (reference sequence). The chain employs TRBV19 and TRBJ2-1; 9 bases are a match to TRBD1. This TCR was sampled from a human donor with classical Hodgkin lymphoma. The specimen comprised peripheral blood mononuclear cells (PBMCs), sampled before the fourth cycle of nivolumab. CDR3 residues: CASSILGGQGYNEQFF. The CDR3 DNA reads TGTGCCAGTAGTATACTAGGGGGACAGGGTTACAATGAGCAGTTCTTC.